This entry lists 9 T cell receptor beta chains sequenced from one sample in a study of cytomegalovirus exposure and HLA in healthy donors (dated by TCRdb to 2016 to 2017). Libraries were made using the immunoSEQ multiplex PCR assay. TCRdb re-hosts the immuneACCESS table, in-frame sequences only. Its copies lack some clones; in the studies checked, an unresolved V gene accounts for under half of them, and the cause for the rest is not known. The sample yields 130,000 or so clones; over 85% were counted once. The ten largest account for about 1.9% of the sample. Sequencing was carried out using PBMCs. The receptors originated from a woman aged 18-30 years in good health and CMV-seronegative.

Turning to this clone: Germline and junction disagree at one end, which may indicate a read error. V usage is TRBV27 and J usage is TRBJ2-7; the D gene is possibly TRBD2 (6 bases). In germline, CDR1 is MNHEY, CDR2 SMNVEV (reference sequence). This CDR3 comprises 14 residues. The CDR3 nucleotides are TGTGCCAGCAGTTTTGGAGGGCCGTCCTCCGAGCAGTACTTC. Its translation: CASSFGGPSSEQYF.

V is TRBV28 and J is TRBJ2-2; TRBD1 agrees at 9 bases. V was clipped by 7 bases and J by 1 base; unmatched bases: 1. The length of the CDR3 is 14 residues. Germline CDR1 is MDHEN and CDR2 is SYDVKM. The CDR3 region is CASKTGGNTGELFF. Written as DNA, the CDR3 is TGTGCCAGCAAGACAGGGGGGAACACCGGGGAGCTGTTTTTT.

The rearrangement links TRBV7-9 to TRBJ1-1; 7 bases are a match to TRBD1. The junction had 0 bases not matched to a gene; V was cut back by 1 base and J by 7 bases. The germline CDR1 and CDR2 sequences are SEHNR and FQNEAQ (reference sequence). The CDR3 consists of 12 residues. The CDR3 bases are TGTGCCAGCAGCTTAGACAGGGGTGAAGCTTTCTTT. Amino acid sequence: CASSLDRGEAFF.

The chain recombines TRBV6-5 with TRBJ2-2; D is ambiguous. Trimming took 2 bases from V and 1 from J, leaving 5 bases between them. The CDR3 runs to 14 residues. Per the germline V gene, CDR1 is MNHEY and CDR2 is SVGAGI. CDR3 DNA sequence: TGTGCCAGCAGTTACACGCGGAACACCGGGGAGCTGTTTTTT. It encodes CASSYTRNTGELFF.

The V call is TRBV7-7, the J call TRBJ2-5; 8 positions agree with TRBD2. Per germline, CDR1 SSHAT and CDR2 FNYEAQ (reference sequence). V lost 3 bases to trimming and J lost 1 base; unmatched junction nucleotides: 10. The CDR3 is made up of 17 amino acids. DNA of the CDR3: TGTGCCAGCAGCTTGGGGTCTCGGGGGACTAGCCAAGAGACCCAGTACTTC. Its protein is CASSLGSRGTSQETQYF.

The J gene is TRBJ1-5, the V gene TRBV5-1; 8 bases fit TRBD1. Germline V gene lookup returns CDR1 SGHRS and CDR2 YFSETQ. The ends lost 3 bases at V and 4 bases at J; junction bases unmatched: 6. This CDR3 has 15 amino acids. The CDR3 region is CASSSGTGQNQPQHF. Here the CDR3 DNA reads TGCGCCAGCAGCTCGGGGACAGGCCAAAATCAGCCCCAGCATTTT. Supplemented by reference TRBV5-1 and TRBJ1-5, the full variable domain reads KAGVTQTPRYLIKTRGQQVTLSCSPISGHRSVSWYQQTPGQGLQFLFEYFSETQRNKGNFPGRFSGRQFSNSRSEMNVSTLELGDSALYLCASSSGTGQNQPQHFGDGTRLSIL.

The chain recombines TRBV7-2 with TRBJ2-7; 7 bases agree with TRBD1. Per the germline V gene, CDR1 is SGHTA and CDR2 is FQGNSA. This CDR3 has 12 residues. J gave up 7 bases and V 5 bases, and 5 bases lay outside the gene matches. CDR3 DNA sequence: TGTGCCAGCAGCGACAGGGTAGGAGAGCAGTACTTC. It encodes CASSDRVGEQYF.

This chain connects TRBV27 to TRBJ1-1; tentative D call: TRBD1 (6 bases). The ends were cut back, 5 bases at V and 1 base at J, with 11 bases in the middle. Germline V CDR1 and CDR2: MNHEY, SMNVEV (reference sequence). This CDR3 region has 14 residues. The CDR3 region is CASSPNRANTEAFF. The CDR3 DNA is TGTGCCAGCAGTCCCAACAGGGCGAACACTGAAGCTTTCTTT.

This chain joins TRBV7-2 and TRBJ2-7, with a possible D match to TRBD2 (5 bases). There are 14 residues in the CDR3. Trimming removed 1 base from V and 3 bases from J, with 10 bases in between. CDR1 and CDR2 (germline): SGHTA, FQGNSA. In DNA, the CDR3 is TGTGCCAGCAGCTTAGGAAGCGGTTACTACGAGCAGTACTTC. This gives the protein CASSLGSGYYEQYF.